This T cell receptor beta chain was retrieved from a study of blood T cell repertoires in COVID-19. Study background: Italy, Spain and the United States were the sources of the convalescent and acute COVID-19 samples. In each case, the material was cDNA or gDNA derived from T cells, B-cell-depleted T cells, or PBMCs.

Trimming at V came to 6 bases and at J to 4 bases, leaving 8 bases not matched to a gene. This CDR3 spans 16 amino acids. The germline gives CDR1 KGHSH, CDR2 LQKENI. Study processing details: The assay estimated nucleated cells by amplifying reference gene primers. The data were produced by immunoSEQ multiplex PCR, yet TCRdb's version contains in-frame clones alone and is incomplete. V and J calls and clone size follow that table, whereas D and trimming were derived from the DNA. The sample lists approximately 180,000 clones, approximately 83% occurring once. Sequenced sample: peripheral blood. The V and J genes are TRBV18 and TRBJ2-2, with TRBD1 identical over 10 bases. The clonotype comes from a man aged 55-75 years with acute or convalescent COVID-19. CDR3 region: CASSSGTGASTGELFF. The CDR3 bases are TGTGCCAGCTCCTCCGGGACAGGGGCTTCCACCGGGGAGCTGTTTTTT.